A selection of T cell receptor beta chains follows, all from one sample in a study of early T cells in non-severe SARS-CoV-2 infection. One entry per CDR3 protein, called by TCRdb with MiXCR from the 5' RACE reads. The sample has about 77,000 distinct CDR3 sequences, roughly a sixth seen once; the top ten hold 2.5% to 3%. The sample taken for sequencing was whole blood. These receptors were collected from an adult who was a healthcare worker with PCR-confirmed SARS-CoV-2 infection or an uninfected control (not recorded which). Each CDR3 is given with its conserved first and last residue. The order of the fields is V gene, clone size, CDR3 length, J gene, D gene, CDR3 DNA, CDR3 protein. A D gene is named only where the DNA matches it firmly. Not all rows give a size; the values are once, few, many and, for expanded clones, a class.

V gene: TRBV14
clone size: -
CDR3 length: 15
J gene: TRBJ2-1
D gene: TRBD1
CDR3 DNA: TGTGCCAGCAGCCAGGGACAGGGGAGGCGGAATGAGCAGTTCTTC
CDR3 protein: CASSQGQGRRNEQFF

V gene: TRBV20-1
clone size: few
CDR3 length: 14
J gene: TRBJ1-2
D gene: -
CDR3 DNA: TGCAGTGCTAGGTCTTGGACGGGGAACTATGGCTACACCTTC
CDR3 protein: CSARSWTGNYGYTF

V gene: TRBV12-3/TRBV12-4
clone size: few
CDR3 length: 16
J gene: TRBJ2-3
D gene: TRBD2
CDR3 DNA: TGTGCCAGCAGTCCCCGGGGTAGCGGGTCCGGGAATACGCAGTATTTT
CDR3 protein: CASSPRGSGSGNTQYF

V gene: TRBV18
clone size: -
CDR3 length: 16
J gene: TRBJ2-3
D gene: -
CDR3 DNA: TGTGCCAGCTCACAATCAGGGTATGGTCGCACAGATACGCAGTATTTT
CDR3 protein: CASSQSGYGRTDTQYF

V gene: TRBV2
clone size: once
CDR3 length: 14
J gene: TRBJ1-5
D gene: TRBD1
CDR3 DNA: TGTGCCTGCAGACAGGGCATTAGCAATCAGCCCCAGCATTTT
CDR3 protein: CACRQGISNQPQHF

V gene: TRBV20-1
clone size: -
CDR3 length: 16
J gene: TRBJ2-3
D gene: TRBD2
CDR3 DNA: TGCAGTGCTAGAGGATTTGCGGGGGGGGTTAGAGATACGCAGTATTTT
CDR3 protein: CSARGFAGGVRDTQYF

V gene: TRBV5-1
clone size: few
CDR3 length: 15
J gene: TRBJ2-7
D gene: -
CDR3 DNA: TGCGCCAGCAGCCCAGGGGGGGGCGAGTCCTACGAGCAGTACTTC
CDR3 protein: CASSPGGGESYEQYF

V gene: TRBV19
clone size: few
CDR3 length: 11
J gene: TRBJ1-2
D gene: -
CDR3 DNA: TGTGCCAGTAGTGTTAACTATGGCTACACCTTC
CDR3 protein: CASSVNYGYTF

V gene: TRBV5-1
clone size: once
CDR3 length: 17
J gene: TRBJ1-3
D gene: TRBD1
CDR3 DNA: TGCGCCAGCAGCTTGGCGGGACAGCAGAGCTCTGGAAACACCATATATTTT
CDR3 protein: CASSLAGQQSSGNTIYF

V gene: TRBV5-6
clone size: -
CDR3 length: 16
J gene: TRBJ2-3
D gene: -
CDR3 DNA: TGTGCCAGCAGGGATTCGGGGACTTTGGTCACAGATACGCAGTATTTT
CDR3 protein: CASRDSGTLVTDTQYF

V gene: TRBV4-1
clone size: many
CDR3 length: 13
J gene: TRBJ2-7
D gene: -
CDR3 DNA: TGCGCCAGCAGTTGGGACGTAACCTACGAGCAGTACTTC
CDR3 protein: CASSWDVTYEQYF

V gene: TRBV19
clone size: few
CDR3 length: 18
J gene: TRBJ1-5
D gene: -
CDR3 DNA: TGTGCCAGTAGTACCTGGACAGTGATAGGCGTTGGCAATCAGCCCCAGCATTTT
CDR3 protein: CASSTWTVIGVGNQPQHF

V gene: TRBV4-2
clone size: few
CDR3 length: 16
J gene: TRBJ1-4
D gene: -
CDR3 DNA: TGTGCCAGCAGCCGGGACCCCGGAGCAACTAATGAAAAACTGTTTTTT
CDR3 protein: CASSRDPGATNEKLFF

V gene: TRBV29-1
clone size: few
CDR3 length: 12
J gene: TRBJ2-1
D gene: TRBD1
CDR3 DNA: TGCAGCGGGGGACAGGATTCCTATGAGCAGTTCTTC
CDR3 protein: CSGGQDSYEQFF

V gene: TRBV7-9
clone size: few
CDR3 length: 15
J gene: TRBJ2-2
D gene: TRBD2
CDR3 DNA: TGTGCCAGCGGCCCTGCGGGAGTGGCCACCGGGGAGCTGTTTTTT
CDR3 protein: CASGPAGVATGELFF

V gene: TRBV6-5
clone size: -
CDR3 length: 16
J gene: TRBJ1-6
D gene: -
CDR3 DNA: TGTGCCAGCAGTTGGTCATCGGGAGGCGGAGGGTCCCACCTCCACTTT
CDR3 protein: CASSWSSGGGGSHLHF

V gene: TRBV5-1
clone size: few
CDR3 length: 14
J gene: TRBJ2-4
D gene: -
CDR3 DNA: TGCGCCAGCAGCTTGGAGGGGGAAAAAAACATTCAGTACTTC
CDR3 protein: CASSLEGEKNIQYF

V gene: TRBV2
clone size: many
CDR3 length: 14
J gene: TRBJ1-1
D gene: -
CDR3 DNA: TGTGCCAGCAGTGGTCAGGGTGGGGGCACTGAAGCTTTCTTT
CDR3 protein: CASSGQGGGTEAFF

V gene: TRBV6-2/TRBV6-3
clone size: few
CDR3 length: 16
J gene: TRBJ1-5
D gene: TRBD1
CDR3 DNA: TGTGCCAGCAGTTATCACCGGACAGGGCGCAATCAGCCCCAGCATTTT
CDR3 protein: CASSYHRTGRNQPQHF

V gene: TRBV14
clone size: many
CDR3 length: 17
J gene: TRBJ1-1
D gene: TRBD1
CDR3 DNA: TGTGCCAGCAGCCAAGAAAGTAACAGGGGGCAGGACACTGAAGCTTTCTTT
CDR3 protein: CASSQESNRGQDTEAFF

V gene: TRBV7-6
clone size: few
CDR3 length: 13
J gene: TRBJ2-3
D gene: -
CDR3 DNA: TGTGCCAGCAGCTTAGAGCTAGAAAGCCCGCAGTATTTT
CDR3 protein: CASSLELESPQYF

V gene: TRBV11-2
clone size: few
CDR3 length: 14
J gene: TRBJ2-3
D gene: -
CDR3 DNA: TGTGCCAGCAGCTGGGACGTGGCTCGGGATACGCAGTATTTT
CDR3 protein: CASSWDVARDTQYF

V gene: TRBV6-6
clone size: few
CDR3 length: 16
J gene: TRBJ1-2
D gene: TRBD1
CDR3 DNA: TGTGCCAGCAGCCCCGGACAGGGCCAGACTAACTATGGCTACACCTTC
CDR3 protein: CASSPGQGQTNYGYTF

V gene: TRBV10-3
clone size: -
CDR3 length: 16
J gene: TRBJ2-1
D gene: -
CDR3 DNA: TGTGCCATCAACTCCCACCCGGGGGGCCTCTCAAATGAGCAGTTCTTC
CDR3 protein: CAINSHPGGLSNEQFF

V gene: TRBV7-2
clone size: many
CDR3 length: 11
J gene: TRBJ2-1
D gene: -
CDR3 DNA: TGTGCCAGCAGCCCCGGGCCCAATCGGTTCTTC
CDR3 protein: CASSPGPNRFF

V gene: TRBV7-9
clone size: few
CDR3 length: 14
J gene: TRBJ1-1
D gene: -
CDR3 DNA: TGTGCCAGCAGCTCAAAAGGGGCCGACACTGAAGCTTTCTTT
CDR3 protein: CASSSKGADTEAFF

V gene: TRBV19
clone size: -
CDR3 length: 16
J gene: TRBJ2-1
D gene: TRBD2
CDR3 DNA: TGTGCCAGTAGTTTTTACACTAGCGGGATCTACAATGAGCAGTTCTTC
CDR3 protein: CASSFYTSGIYNEQFF

V gene: TRBV5-1
clone size: few
CDR3 length: 15
J gene: TRBJ1-4
D gene: -
CDR3 DNA: TGCGCCAGCAGCCGAACAGGAGAGGAGGATGAAAAACTGTTTTTT
CDR3 protein: CASSRTGEEDEKLFF

V gene: TRBV10-3
clone size: many
CDR3 length: 12
J gene: TRBJ1-1
D gene: TRBD1
CDR3 DNA: TGTGCCATCAGTACAGGGGAGACTGAAGCTTTCTTT
CDR3 protein: CAISTGETEAFF

V gene: TRBV6-1
clone size: few
CDR3 length: 15
J gene: TRBJ2-7
D gene: -
CDR3 DNA: TGTGCCAGCAGTGAAAGGAGGGTCCCGCACTACGAGCAGTACTTC
CDR3 protein: CASSERRVPHYEQYF

V gene: TRBV24-1
clone size: many
CDR3 length: 12
J gene: TRBJ1-3
D gene: -
CDR3 DNA: TGTGCCACCAGTGAGTCTGGAAACACCATATATTTT
CDR3 protein: CATSESGNTIYF

V gene: TRBV20-1
clone size: -
CDR3 length: 14
J gene: TRBJ2-5
D gene: -
CDR3 DNA: TGCAGTGCTAGAGTACAGGTTCTGGGGGAGACCCAGTACTTC
CDR3 protein: CSARVQVLGETQYF

V gene: TRBV10-3
clone size: few
CDR3 length: 12
J gene: TRBJ1-1
D gene: -
CDR3 DNA: TGTGCCATCAGTGAGGCACCGCCTGAAGCTTTCTTT
CDR3 protein: CAISEAPPEAFF

V gene: TRBV7-6
clone size: many
CDR3 length: 15
J gene: TRBJ2-2
D gene: TRBD2
CDR3 DNA: TGTGCCAGCAGCTTGGGGAGGGTCAACACCGGGGAGCTGTTTTTT
CDR3 protein: CASSLGRVNTGELFF

V gene: TRBV20-1
clone size: -
CDR3 length: 14
J gene: TRBJ1-5
D gene: -
CDR3 DNA: TGCAGTGCCACCTCCCCCGGGGGTAATCAGCCCCAGCATTTT
CDR3 protein: CSATSPGGNQPQHF

V gene: TRBV28
clone size: -
CDR3 length: 15
J gene: TRBJ2-3
D gene: TRBD2
CDR3 DNA: TGTGCCAGCAGTTCTATTGACCTGACTAGCGGGGTCGTGTATTTT
CDR3 protein: CASSSIDLTSGVVYF

V gene: TRBV19
clone size: -
CDR3 length: 14
J gene: TRBJ1-5
D gene: -
CDR3 DNA: TGTGCCAGCAGCTGGGCCCTCGGGGATCAGCCCCAGCATTTT
CDR3 protein: CASSWALGDQPQHF

V gene: TRBV9
clone size: few
CDR3 length: 14
J gene: TRBJ1-2
D gene: -
CDR3 DNA: TGTGCCAGCAGCCCACGACAGAATAGGGATGGCTACACCTTC
CDR3 protein: CASSPRQNRDGYTF

V gene: TRBV7-7
clone size: -
CDR3 length: 16
J gene: TRBJ2-3
D gene: TRBD2
CDR3 DNA: TGTGCTAGCAGCCTCGGGGTCGGGAGGAGCACAGATACGCAGTATTTT
CDR3 protein: CASSLGVGRSTDTQYF